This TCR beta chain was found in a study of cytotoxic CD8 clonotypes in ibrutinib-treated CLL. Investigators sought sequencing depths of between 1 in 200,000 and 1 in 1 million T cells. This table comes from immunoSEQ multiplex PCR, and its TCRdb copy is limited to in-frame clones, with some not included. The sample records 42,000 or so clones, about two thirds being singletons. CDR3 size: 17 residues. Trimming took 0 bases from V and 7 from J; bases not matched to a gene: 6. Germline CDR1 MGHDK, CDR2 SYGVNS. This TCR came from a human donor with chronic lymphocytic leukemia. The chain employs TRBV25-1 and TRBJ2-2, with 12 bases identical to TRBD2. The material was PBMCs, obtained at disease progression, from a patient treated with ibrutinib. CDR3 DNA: TGTGCCAGCAGTGAATACCAGACTAGCGGGAGCGGCGGGGAGCTGTTTTTT. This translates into CASSEYQTSGSGGELFF.